This T cell receptor (beta chain) was captured by sequencing in a study of shared clonotypes between healthy human individuals. CDR3 size: 15 residues. Germline V lookup: CDR1 SGHTA, CDR2 FQGNSA. The junction had 6 bases not matched to a gene; V was cut back by 5 bases and J by 3 bases. Method: immunoSEQ multiplex PCR; TCRdb's copy keeps in-frame clones and lacks some. This repertoire shows about a million clones, roughly 72% found once; its top ten account for approximately 1.5%. Sequencing was performed on memory CD4+ T cells sorted from blood. Subset here: CD45RA-negative fraction. The chain has TRBV7-2 and TRBJ2-7; 11 positions agree with TRBD2. This clonotype originated in a man between 18 and 29 years old in good health. CDR3 bases: TGTGCCAGCAGCCTGCCGACTAGCGGGGTCTACGAGCAGTACTTC. It is translated as CASSLPTSGVYEQYF.